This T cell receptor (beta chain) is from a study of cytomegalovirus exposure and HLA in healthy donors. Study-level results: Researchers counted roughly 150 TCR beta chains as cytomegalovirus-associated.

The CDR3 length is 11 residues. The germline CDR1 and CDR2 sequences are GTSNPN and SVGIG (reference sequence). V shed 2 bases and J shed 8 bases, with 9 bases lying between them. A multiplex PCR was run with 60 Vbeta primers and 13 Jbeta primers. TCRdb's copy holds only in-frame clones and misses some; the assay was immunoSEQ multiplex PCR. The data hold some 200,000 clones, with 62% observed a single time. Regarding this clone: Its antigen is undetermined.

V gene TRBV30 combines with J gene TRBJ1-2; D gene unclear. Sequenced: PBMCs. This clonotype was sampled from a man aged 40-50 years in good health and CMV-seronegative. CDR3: CAWSFSRGYTF. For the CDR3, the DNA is TGTGCCTGGAGTTTCTCCAGGGGCTACACCTTC.